The clone carrying this T cell receptor beta chain was counted a few times. The data stem from a study of T-cell reconstitution after alpha-beta-depleted transplantation in children. Unique molecular identifiers were built into the TCRbeta library. TCRdb itself ran the PCR reads through MiXCR, one entry per CDR3 protein. This sample has over 200,000 distinct CDR3 sequences, with around 9.5% found just once. V lost 1 base and J lost 1, with 13 bases in between. The CDR3 covers 16 residues. Germline V gene lookup returns CDR1 SEHNR and CDR2 FQNEAQ (reference sequence). V is TRBV7-9 and J is TRBJ1-2; D is perhaps TRBD1 (6 bases). The specimen comprised PBMCs from the stem cell graft donor, sampled from the stem cell graft. The TCR originated in a human donor who donated a stem cell graft to a child with acute lymphoblastic leukemia. The CDR3 spells CASSLGGRQRNYGYTF. CDR3 DNA: TGTGCCAGCAGCTTAGGGGGGCGGCAGCGTAACTATGGCTACACCTTC.